Listed here are 31 T cell receptor beta chains from one sample, sequenced in a study of regulatory T cells in long-lasting Graves disease (dated by TCRdb to about 2021). This specimen's time point label, per the study, means: persistent/refractory GD, antithyroid drugs over 5 years with positive TRAb. For both TCR sequencing and RNA sequencing, RNA was extracted from PBMCs in TRIzol. Library preparation was by multiplex PCR. Sequencing used an Illumina HiSeq 4000. TCR beta libraries were built with iRepertoire HTBI primers and Arm-PCR amplification of CDR3 regions. The raw public data were reprocessed by TCRdb itself: fastp quality trimming at Q25, MiXCR clonotype calling, in-frame beta chains only. One record per CDR3 amino acid sequence lists the most common genes and DNA. This sample gives about 300,000 distinct CDR3 sequences in total; around a fifth of them show up just once. The ten largest clonotypes hold more than 55% of the sample.

The sequencing used peripheral blood mononuclear cells (PBMCs), collected when the disease was refractory, from a patient treated with antithyroid drugs. Receptors originate from a female donor with Graves disease.

This rearrangement joins TRBV11-3 to TRBJ2-7; no clear D gene. V was trimmed by 1 base and J by 6 bases, leaving 10 bases between them. Looked up from germline, CDR1 is SGHNT and CDR2 is YENEEA. The CDR3 consists of 13 residues. DNA for the CDR3: TGTGCCAGCAGCTTAGTTCCGCGTGGCGAGCAGTACTTC. It specifies CASSLVPRGEQYF.

The gene calls are TRBV20-1 and TRBJ2-2; the D is unclear. The CDR3 sequence is 14 residues long. V gave up 4 bases and J gave up 4 bases, with 13 bases separating them. Looked up from germline, CDR1 is DFQATT and CDR2 is SNEGSKA (reference sequence). The CDR3 DNA is TGCAGTGCTAAGAGATGGGCTACCACCGGGGAGCTGTTTTTT. Its translation is CSAKRWATTGELFF.

This rearrangement joins TRBV7-9 to TRBJ1-2, with a weak D call TRBD1 (6 bases). The CDR3 is 15 residues long. V was clipped by 0 bases and J by 8 bases, with 16 bases between them. The V gene's germline CDR1 is SEHNR and CDR2 FQNEAQ (reference sequence). CDR3 sequence reads: CASSLAGGESLGYTF. CDR3 coding DNA: TGTGCCAGCAGCTTAGCGGGGGGCGAGTCCCTAGGCTACACCTTC.

This clonotype was seen many times. The genes are TRBV9 and TRBJ2-7, with a weak D call TRBD1 (6 bases). The CDR3 length is 13 residues. CDR1 is SGDLS and CDR2 is YYNGEE in the germline V gene. Trimming pared 0 bases from V and 7 bases from J, leaving 11 bases between. The CDR3 bases are TGTGCCAGCAGCGTAGGATATAGGGGGGAGCAGTACTTC. It specifies CASSVGYRGEQYF.

The chain has TRBV30 and TRBJ2-3, with 8 bases lining up with TRBD2. CDR3 length equals 15 residues. Looked up from germline, CDR1 is GTSNPN and CDR2 is SVGIG (reference sequence). V dropped 1 base and J dropped 2; count of bases not matched to a gene: 5. The CDR3 DNA follows: TGTGCCTGGAGTGGAAGAGCGGGGGTCACAGATACGCAGTATTTT. Translated: CAWSGRAGVTDTQYF.

Regarding this clonotype: A much larger clonotype is one base distant, so this may be a read error. The V call is TRBV6-2 or TRBV6-3, the J call TRBJ1-6; D not resolved. Germline-derived CDR1 and CDR2 are MNHEY and SVGEGT. CDR3 size: 13 residues. The CDR3 DNA reads as TGTGCCGGCAGTTTCAGGAATAATTCACCCCTCCACTTT. It is translated as CAGSFRNNSPLHF.

Only a few counts were recorded for this clonotype. The J gene is TRBJ2-2, the V gene TRBV2; maybe TRBD1 (6 bases). The CDR3 covers 15 residues. With 4 bases removed from V and 1 base from J, the gap between germline ends came to 10 bases. CDR1 and CDR2 from the germline V gene are SNHLY and FYNNEI. CDR3 in amino acids: CASSGTVRNTGELFF. CDR3 bases: TGTGCCAGCAGTGGGACAGTAAGGAACACCGGGGAGCTGTTTTTT.

This clonotype was recorded many times. The chain joins TRBV28 to TRBJ2-2; 7 bases align to TRBD1. The V and J ends lost 8 bases and 2 bases, in that order; junction bases with no gene match: 11. This CDR3 comprises 16 residues. In germline, CDR1 is MDHEN, CDR2 SYDVKM. For the CDR3, the DNA is TGTGCCAGCCGCCTCGAGAGGGGGCTAAACACCGGGGAGCTGTTTTTT. Translation: CASRLERGLNTGELFF.

Concerning this clonotype itself: Just one base apart from a much larger clone, this may be a read error. V gene TRBV15 combines with J gene TRBJ1-6; D is possibly TRBD1 (6 bases). CDR1 and CDR2 (germline): LNHNV, YYDKDF (reference sequence). This CDR3 has 16 residues. This CDR3 reads CANSRDQRGGNSPLHF. CDR3 nucleotide sequence: TGTGCCAACAGCAGAGATCAGCGAGGGGGGAATTCACCCCTCCACTTT.

This clonotype has only a few counts. The chain links TRBV20-1 to TRBJ2-5, with D perhaps assigned TRBD1 or TRBD2 (6 bases each). The V gene lost 1 base and the J gene lost 2 bases, with 17 bases spanning the gap. CDR1 DFQATT and CDR2 SNEGSKA come from the germline V gene (reference sequence). This CDR3 region has 16 residues. CDR3: CSARGLGGKGQETQYF. In DNA, the CDR3 is TGCAGTGCTAGAGGGCTAGGGGGGAAGGGACAAGAGACCCAGTACTTC.

This clonotype was found many times. The chain carries TRBV28 and TRBJ1-5, with a tentative D call TRBD1 (5 bases). Germline CDR1 is MDHEN and CDR2 is SYDVKM. The CDR3 has 13 amino acids. V was trimmed by 10 bases and J by 1 base, leaving 11 bases between them. The CDR3 DNA follows: TGTGCCACCTCAGGGTACAGCAATCAGCCCCAGCATTTT. Translation: CATSGYSNQPQHF.

This clonotype turned up a few times. This rearrangement joins TRBV6-1 to TRBJ1-1; 7 positions agree with TRBD1. The germline gives CDR1 MNHNS, CDR2 SASEGT. The CDR3 has 13 amino acids. V lost 5 bases and J lost 4; bases outside the gene matches: 4. CDR3 amino acids: CASSRQGSTEAFF. CDR3 bases: TGTGCCAGCAGTCGACAGGGTTCCACTGAAGCTTTCTTT.

This clonotype was detected many times. This chain links TRBV20-1 with TRBJ2-7; 8 bases match TRBD2. The CDR3 is 14 residues long. From germline, CDR1 is DFQATT and CDR2 SNEGSKA (reference sequence). The trim removed 4 bases at V and 7 bases at J, leaving 12 bases unmatched. CDR3 nucleotides: TGCAGTGCTAAGTACGGGAGGGCCTCGGAAGAGCAGTACTTC. This codes for CSAKYGRASEEQYF.

A word on this clonotype: One end of the junction does not line up with germline, which may come from a read error. This chain links TRBV28 with TRBJ1-4, with D perhaps TRBD1 (6 bases). In germline, CDR1 is MDHEN, CDR2 SYDVKM. The CDR3 runs to 16 residues. The CDR3 protein is CASGLAGTLFNEKLFF. CDR3 bases: TGTGCCAGCGGTTTGGCCGGGACATTATTTAATGAAAAACTGTTTTTT. The variable domain in full, completed from reference TRBV28 and TRBJ1-4, reads DVKVTQSSRYLVKRTGEKVFLECVQDMDHENMFWYRQDPGLGLRLIYFSYDVKMKEKGDIPEGYSVSREKKERFSLILESASTNQTSMYLCASGLAGTLFNEKLFFGSGTQLSVL.

This clonotype appeared a few times. CDR3: CASSAGGGEKLFF. CDR3 sequence (DNA): TGTGCCAGCAGCGCCGGGGGAGGTGAAAAACTGTTTTTT. This chain links TRBV9 with TRBJ1-4; TRBD1 is a possible D gene (5 bases). The CDR3 runs 13 residues. Trimming removed 3 bases from V and 7 bases from J, with 10 bases in between. Germline lookup yields CDR1 SGDLS and CDR2 YYNGEE.

This clonotype was seen only a few times. This chain joins TRBV9 and TRBJ2-7; a weak D match, TRBD2 (6 bases). CDR1 is SGDLS, CDR2 YYNGEE, per germline. The CDR3 consists of 14 residues. Trimming cost V 2 bases and J 3 bases, with 12 bases left between them. CDR3 in DNA: TGTGCCAGCAGCGTCCGGGCTAGCGACTACGAGCAGTACTTC. Translated, it gives CASSVRASDYEQYF.

DNA for the CDR3: TGTGCCAGCGGCGGGTCCTATAATTCACCCCTCCACTTT. Protein: CASGGSYNSPLHF. The V gene is TRBV11-2, the J gene TRBJ1-6; no firm D call. Trimming took 8 bases from V and 1 from J, leaving 6 bases between them. The CDR3 extends over 13 amino acids. Germline V gene lookup returns CDR1 SGHAT and CDR2 FQNNGV.

In its sample, this clonotype was seen a few times. The V call is TRBV5-5, the J call TRBJ2-3; 8 bases line up with TRBD1. CDR3 length: 15 amino acids. Germline assignment: CDR1 SGHKS and CDR2 YYEKEE (reference sequence). V shed 5 bases and J 3 bases; nucleotides not matched to a gene: 8. CDR3 loop: CASRVGQVRTDTQYF. CDR3 DNA sequence: TGTGCCAGCAGGGTGGGACAGGTCCGAACAGATACGCAGTATTTT.

This clonotype occurred a few times. The chain joins TRBV3-1 to TRBJ2-3; D gene uncertain. CDR1 and CDR2 (germline): LGHDT, YNNKEL (reference sequence). The CDR3 totals 13 residues. V was trimmed by 4 bases and J by 1 base, leaving 6 bases between them. Here the CDR3 DNA reads TGTGCCAGCAGCCTCCAGGGCACAGATACGCAGTATTTT. It specifies CASSLQGTDTQYF.

About this clonotype itself: A much larger clonotype is one base distant, so this may be a read error. The chain is built from TRBV27 and TRBJ2-2; D may be TRBD1 (6 bases). Germline V gene lookup returns CDR1 MNHEY and CDR2 SMNVEV (reference sequence). The CDR3 is 12 residues long. Here the CDR3 reads CAGRGETGELFF. In nucleotides, the CDR3 is TGTGCCGGCAGGGGAGAGACCGGGGAGCTGTTTTTT.

The CDR3 DNA reads as TGTGCCAGCTCACCTCCCTACAATCCAGGGGAACAGCCCCAGCATTTT. Translated, it gives CASSPPYNPGEQPQHF. The chain uses TRBV18 and TRBJ1-5, with D tentatively TRBD1 (6 bases). The CDR3 covers 16 residues. Trimming removed 3 bases from V and 7 bases from J, with 19 bases in between. Germline V gene data show CDR1 as KGHSH and CDR2 as LQKENI.

Regarding this clonotype: This may come from a read error, since a much larger clone is one base off. This chain joins TRBV7-2 and TRBJ2-5, with a possible D match to TRBD2 (6 bases). The CDR3 has 14 amino acids. Germline V gene lookup returns CDR1 SGHTA and CDR2 FQGNSA. The DNA of the CDR3 is TGTGCCAGCAGCGCCAGGAGGGATAAAGAGGCCCAGTACTTC. Amino acid sequence: CASSARRDKEAQYF.

The chain couples TRBV27 to TRBJ1-6; D is undetermined. V lost 5 bases and J 14 bases, leaving 16 bases between the germline ends. Germline loops: CDR1 MNHEY, CDR2 SMNVEV (reference sequence). This CDR3 comprises 13 residues. The CDR3 is CASSPDRGRALHF. The CDR3 bases are TGTGCCAGCAGTCCCGACCGGGGTCGAGCCCTCCACTTT.

In this sample, this clonotype turned up once. It may be a read error: a sequence one base away is much more abundant. The V gene is TRBV6-1, the J gene TRBJ2-7; D is unclear. Trimming took off 5 bases at V and 0 bases at J, with 23 bases between the two ends. Looked up from germline, CDR1 is MNHNS and CDR2 is SASEGT. This CDR3 comprises 18 residues. The CDR3 bases are TGTGCCAGCAGTCCTTTCTCGGAGCGAAGGTACCTCTCCTACGAGCAGTACTTC. Translation: CASSPFSERRYLSYEQYF.

The rearrangement uses TRBV6-2 or TRBV6-3 and TRBJ2-2, with 7 nucleotides matching TRBD2. The CDR3 runs 16 residues. The V gene's germline CDR1 is MNHEY and CDR2 SVGEGT. Unmatched junction bases numbered 7, after V lost 4 bases and J lost 2 bases. The CDR3 reads CASSCGLVRNTGELFF. The CDR3 nucleotides are TGTGCCAGCAGTTGCGGACTAGTACGAAACACCGGGGAGCTGTTTTTT.

The sample holds many counts of this clonotype. The V gene is TRBV28, the J gene TRBJ2-7, with 7 bases fitting TRBD1. Germline CDR1 reads MDHEN; CDR2 reads SYDVKM. V lost 6 bases to trimming and J lost 3 bases; unmatched junction nucleotides: 11. The CDR3 loop spans 15 amino acids. CDR3 in DNA: TGTGCCAGCAGGGGGACAGTGGGAAACTTCTACGAGCAGTACTTC. Translation: CASRGTVGNFYEQYF.

This chain uses TRBV10-3 with TRBJ1-5, with TRBD1 as a possible D gene (5 bases). The CDR3 totals 14 residues. With 3 bases removed from V and 2 bases from J, the gap between germline ends came to 8 bases. Looked up from germline, CDR1 is ENHRY and CDR2 is SYGVKD. DNA of the CDR3: TGTGCCATCAGTGAAGGAGGGGGCAATCAGCCCCAGCATTTT. Its translation: CAISEGGGNQPQHF.

This clonotype was found many times. The CDR3 ends on some other residue instead of the conserved phenylalanine or tryptophan, so this is likely a read error. Because the CDR3's place on the DNA is in doubt, the DNA is left out and the CDR3 is given as listed by TCRdb. This chain joins TRBV30 and TRBJ2-7; whether TRBD1, the table's D call, matches the DNA was not checked. The CDR3 region is 11 residues in length, termini included. Per the germline V gene, CDR1 is GTSNPN and CDR2 is SVGIG (reference sequence). The CDR3 loop reads CAWSAGGQYIP.

This clonotype was recorded at least ten times. The chain is built from TRBV7-2 and TRBJ2-7; D possibly corresponds to TRBD2 (5 bases). The CDR3 is 15 residues long. CDR1 is SGHTA, CDR2 FQGNSA, per germline. With 1 base removed from V and 2 bases from J, the gap between germline ends came to 12 bases. In DNA form, the CDR3 reads TGTGCCAGCAGCTTAGGAGTAAGGGAGACCTACGAGCAGTACTTC. Its protein is CASSLGVRETYEQYF.

This clonotype has more than one count but fewer than ten. The rearrangement uses TRBV27 and TRBJ2-2; 7 bases match TRBD1. V lost 2 bases and J lost 5; bases outside the gene matches: 2. The CDR3 consists of 14 residues. Germline-derived CDR1 and CDR2 are MNHEY and SMNVEV (reference sequence). The DNA of the CDR3 is TGTGCCAGCAGTTTAAACAGGGGAACCGGGGAGCTGTTTTTT. Its protein product is CASSLNRGTGELFF.

The chain has TRBV7-9 and TRBJ1-1; D possibly corresponds to TRBD1 (6 bases). The CDR3 is 16 amino acids. Per the germline V gene, CDR1 is SEHNR and CDR2 is FQNEAQ (reference sequence). V was cut by 2 bases and J by 2 bases, with 15 bases left in between. The CDR3 loop reads CASSLLTGGRNTEAFF. The CDR3 nucleotides read TGTGCCAGCAGCTTATTGACGGGGGGCAGAAACACTGAAGCTTTCTTT.